This T cell receptor beta chain was recovered during a study of shared clonotypes between healthy human individuals. V was pared by 7 bases and J by 4 bases, with 9 bases of the junction left unmatched. The germline V gene has CDR1 SNHLY and CDR2 FYNNEI. The CDR3 has 14 amino acids. As originally analysed: ImmunoSEQ output held junction-only sequences without quality scores, so filtering differed. Profiling relied on immunoSEQ multiplex PCR, and the TCRdb table lists in-frame clones only, not all of them. The V and J calls and the clone size are those of that table, but D and trimming were determined from the DNA. The sample records about 500,000 clones, over 60% being singletons. This clone was seen a few times.

The V gene is TRBV2, the J gene TRBJ1-1, with 7 positions matching TRBD1. Material: PBMCs. The TCR was taken from a woman aged 40 to 55 in good health. Some clones in this sample may be carry-over from other donors' samples. In DNA, the CDR3 is TGTGCCAGCAATTTTCAGGGGGTGGGCACTGAAGCTTTCTTT. It translates to CASNFQGVGTEAFF. Full variable domain (rest looked up from reference TRBV2 and TRBJ1-1): EPEVTQTPSHQVTQMGQEVILRCVPISNHLYFYWYRQILGQKVEFLVSFYNNEISEKSEIFDDQFSVERPDGSNFTLKIRSTKLEDSAMYFCASNFQGVGTEAFFGQGTRLTVV.